Listed below are T cell receptor beta chains from one sample, sequenced in a study of T cell responses to AZD1222 COVID-19 vaccine. The data were produced by immunoSEQ multiplex PCR, yet TCRdb's version contains in-frame clones alone and is incomplete. The table lists approximately 130,000 clones, roughly 87% of them singletons, with around a tenth in the top ten. The specimen comprised peripheral blood, sampled 28 days after the second AZD1222 dose. The receptor source for this set is an adult who received the AZD1222 COVID-19 vaccine. Each CDR3 is given with its conserved first and last residue. The D gene is left open where the match is weak. The size of a clone is reported for some rows only, either as once, few or many, or as a class for expanded clones.

V gene,D gene,J gene,clone size,CDR3 protein,CDR3 DNA
TRBV9,TRBD2,TRBJ2-7,NA,CASSAEGLAGYEQYF,TGTGCCAGCAGCGCGGAGGGGCTAGCGGGCTACGAGCAGTACTTC
TRBV4-1,NA,TRBJ1-5,NA,CASSQGTRAYSNQPQHF,TGCGCCAGCAGCCAAGGTACAAGGGCTTATAGCAATCAGCCCCAGCATTTT
TRBV5-1,TRBD2,TRBJ2-1,NA,CASSSPTSGSDEQFF,TGCGCCAGCAGTTCTCCTACTAGCGGGAGCGATGAGCAGTTCTTC
TRBV12-3/TRBV12-4,NA,TRBJ1-2,once,CASGSGVNYGYTF,TGTGCCAGCGGATCTGGGGTTAACTATGGCTACACCTTC
TRBV7-9,NA,TRBJ2-5,few,CASSSTGRAQETQYF,TGTGCCAGCAGCTCTACAGGGAGGGCCCAAGAGACCCAGTACTTC
TRBV4-2,TRBD2,TRBJ2-1,NA,CASSQVGTSGRAGDNEQFF,TGTGCCAGCAGCCAAGTCGGGACTAGCGGGAGGGCCGGGGACAATGAGCAGTTCTTC
TRBV18,TRBD2,TRBJ2-3,NA,CASSPPGLADTDTQYF,TGTGCCAGCTCACCACCGGGACTAGCGGACACAGATACGCAGTATTTT
TRBV28,NA,TRBJ1-2,NA,CASSSTGYGYTF,TGTGCCAGCAGCTCTACAGGGTACGGCTACACCTTC
TRBV6-1,NA,TRBJ2-1,NA,CASSDLGLTYNEQFF,TGTGCCAGCAGTGATCTCGGGTTGACCTACAATGAGCAGTTCTTC
TRBV4-1,NA,TRBJ1-4,once,CASSQGQINEKLFF,TGCGCCAGCAGCCAAGGACAGATTAATGAAAAACTGTTTTTT
TRBV7-9,NA,TRBJ1-1,few,CASSLYFTNTEAFF,TGTGCCAGCAGCTTATATTTCACGAACACTGAAGCTTTCTTT
TRBV7-9,NA,TRBJ2-1,NA,CASLRDWNVFSYNEQFF,TGTGCCAGCCTCCGAGACTGGAATGTCTTCTCCTACAATGAGCAGTTCTTC
TRBV7-2,TRBD2,TRBJ2-7,NA,CASSFGWGALAGAYEQYF,TGTGCCAGCAGCTTCGGCTGGGGGGCCTTAGCGGGGGCCTACGAGCAGTACTTC
TRBV6-5,TRBD1,TRBJ1-3,once,CASRDRLTGNTIYF,TGTGCCAGCAGGGACAGGTTGACTGGAAACACCATATATTTT
TRBV19,NA,TRBJ2-1,NA,CASRPQGGRQDNEQFF,TGTGCCAGTAGGCCCCAGGGCGGCAGACAAGACAATGAGCAGTTCTTC
TRBV18,NA,TRBJ1-4,NA,CASSPEQGLNEKLFF,TGTGCCAGCTCACCTGAACAGGGCCTTAATGAAAAACTGTTTTTT
TRBV27,TRBD1,TRBJ2-3,NA,CASSFSDRGPTDTQYF,TGTGCCAGCAGTTTCTCGGACAGGGGGCCCACAGATACGCAGTATTTT
TRBV18,TRBD1,TRBJ1-5,NA,CASSGQGNSNQPQHF,TGTGCCAGCTCGGGACAGGGGAATAGCAATCAGCCCCAGCATTTT
TRBV6-2/TRBV6-3,NA,TRBJ1-2,NA,CASSQGAGYTF,TGTGCCAGCAGCCAAGGGGCCGGCTACACCTTC
TRBV5-4,NA,TRBJ2-5,NA,CASSNAGARETQYF,TGTGCCAGCAGCAACGCGGGGGCACGGGAGACCCAGTACTTC
TRBV6-5,TRBD1,TRBJ1-5,NA,CASSYYQGGQPQHF,TGTGCCAGCAGTTACTACCAGGGGGGTCAGCCCCAGCATTTT
TRBV6-5,NA,TRBJ1-1,NA,CASSYGGGFHTEAFF,TGTGCCAGCAGTTACGGGGGGGGGTTCCACACTGAAGCTTTCTTT
TRBV2,TRBD1,TRBJ1-1,few,CASSPIQGIRAFF,TGTGCCAGCAGTCCCATACAGGGGATCCGAGCTTTCTTT
TRBV18,TRBD2,TRBJ2-1,NA,CASSPRLAEDNEQFF,TGTGCCAGCTCACCCCGACTAGCGGAGGACAATGAGCAGTTCTTC
TRBV11-2,TRBD1,TRBJ2-1,medium-sized,CASSLVGTEHNEQFF,TGTGCCAGCAGCTTAGTTGGGACAGAACACAATGAGCAGTTCTTC
TRBV3-1/TRBV3-2,NA,TRBJ2-7,NA,CASSALGGGGHEQYF,TGTGCCAGCAGCGCCCTTGGGGGGGGCGGGCACGAGCAGTACTTC
TRBV9,NA,TRBJ2-5,NA,CASSVSPAETQYF,TGTGCCAGCAGCGTAAGTCCCGCAGAGACCCAGTACTTC
TRBV7-2,NA,TRBJ2-7,NA,CASSRTGGAGTSYEQYF,TGTGCCAGCAGCCGCACGGGCGGTGCAGGGACCTCCTACGAGCAGTACTTC
TRBV6-5,NA,TRBJ2-3,NA,CASSATGIHTDTQYF,TGTGCCAGCAGCGCAACGGGAATACACACAGATACGCAGTATTTT
TRBV7-9,NA,TRBJ2-7,NA,CASSLGTDSSYEQYF,TGTGCCAGCAGCCTTGGGACCGATAGCTCCTACGAGCAGTACTTC
TRBV4-3,NA,TRBJ1-1,once,CASSQNPGAMNTEAFF,TGCGCCAGCAGCCAAAATCCGGGGGCGATGAACACTGAAGCTTTCTTT
TRBV2,TRBD1,TRBJ1-2,NA,CASRGDSRYGYTF,TGTGCCAGCAGGGGGGACAGCCGATATGGCTACACCTTC
TRBV30,NA,TRBJ2-5,NA,CAWSRVANYQETQYF,TGTGCCTGGAGTAGAGTAGCGAACTACCAAGAGACCCAGTACTTC
TRBV28,NA,TRBJ1-1,NA,CASSLGAAVMNTEAFF,TGTGCCAGCAGCCTCGGGGCTGCCGTTATGAACACTGAAGCTTTCTTT
TRBV30,NA,TRBJ1-5,NA,CAWSLTGTVDQPQHF,TGTGCCTGGAGTCTCACCGGGACGGTGGATCAGCCCCAGCATTTT
TRBV11-2,TRBD1,TRBJ1-6,NA,CASRGQGTSPLHF,TGTGCCAGCAGAGGACAGGGCACTTCTCCCCTCCACTTT
TRBV7-9,NA,TRBJ1-4,NA,CASSLVALQEKLFF,TGTGCCAGCAGCTTAGTGGCATTGCAGGAAAAACTGTTTTTT
TRBV18,NA,TRBJ1-2,NA,CASSPPSINYGYTF,TGTGCCAGCTCACCGCCGAGCATAAACTATGGCTACACCTTC
TRBV5-4,NA,TRBJ2-2,few,CASSPGPGELFF,TGTGCCAGCAGCCCCGGACCCGGGGAGCTGTTTTTT
TRBV29-1,NA,TRBJ1-1,once,CSVGGRVNTEAFF,TGCAGCGTGGGGGGCAGGGTGAACACTGAAGCTTTCTTT
TRBV9,NA,TRBJ2-7,NA,CASSPQPLVGEQYF,TGTGCCAGCAGCCCACAACCCCTAGTGGGCGAGCAGTACTTC
TRBV4-1,TRBD2,TRBJ2-1,NA,CASSQDRAGVWNNEQFF,TGCGCCAGCAGCCAAGATAGGGCGGGAGTCTGGAACAATGAGCAGTTCTTC
TRBV2,TRBD1,TRBJ2-5,NA,CASSPTGGETQYF,TGTGCCAGCAGCCCAACAGGGGGGGAGACCCAGTACTTC
TRBV4-1,TRBD2,TRBJ2-5,once,CASSPTSVQETQYF,TGCGCCAGCTCTCCTACTAGCGTACAAGAGACCCAGTACTTC
TRBV27,TRBD1,TRBJ1-3,once,CASSVTGVSGNTIYF,TGTGCCAGCAGCGTTACAGGGGTCTCTGGAAACACCATATATTTT
TRBV18,NA,TRBJ2-5,NA,CASSPRRLETQYF,TGTGCCAGCTCACCACGGCGGCTAGAGACCCAGTACTTC
TRBV11-1,NA,TRBJ2-7,NA,CASSRSGGVLEQYF,TGTGCCAGCAGCCGCTCGGGCGGGGTTCTCGAGCAGTACTTC
TRBV5-6,NA,TRBJ2-7,NA,CASSLEQFYEQYF,TGTGCCAGCAGCTTGGAACAATTCTACGAGCAGTACTTC
TRBV6-5,NA,TRBJ1-1,NA,CASSYSSGVGEAFF,TGTGCCAGCAGTTACTCGTCAGGGGTAGGTGAAGCTTTCTTT
TRBV7-9,NA,TRBJ2-5,NA,CASTQQGGKGETQYF,TGTGCCAGCACTCAACAGGGGGGGAAGGGAGAGACCCAGTACTTC
TRBV20-1,TRBD2,TRBJ2-7,NA,CSASGASGGDSYEQYF,TGCAGTGCTAGTGGGGCTAGCGGGGGAGATTCCTACGAGCAGTACTTC
TRBV6-5,TRBD1,TRBJ2-7,NA,CASSYSGTGKAYEQYF,TGTGCCAGCAGTTACTCCGGGACAGGAAAGGCGTACGAGCAGTACTTC
TRBV11-3,TRBD2,TRBJ2-3,NA,CASSLDHGGGDTQYF,TGTGCCAGCAGCTTAGACCACGGGGGGGGAGATACGCAGTATTTT
TRBV5-6,NA,TRBJ1-2,NA,CASSSGQFYGYTF,TGTGCCAGCAGCTCGGGACAATTCTATGGCTACACCTTC
TRBV5-1,NA,TRBJ1-4,NA,CASSLVRGSNNEKLFF,TGCGCCAGCAGCTTGGTTCGCGGGAGTAATAATGAAAAACTGTTTTTT
TRBV11-2,TRBD2,TRBJ2-2,NA,CASSPTRGNLDTGELFF,TGTGCCAGCAGCCCAACGCGGGGGAATTTAGACACCGGGGAGCTGTTTTTT
TRBV3-1/TRBV3-2,NA,TRBJ2-7,NA,CASSQDGAYEQYF,TGTGCCAGCAGCCAAGATGGGGCCTACGAGCAGTACTTC
TRBV5-4,TRBD2,TRBJ2-1,NA,CASSRKAGEYNEQFF,TGTGCCAGCAGCCGCAAGGCGGGAGAGTACAATGAGCAGTTCTTC